The 6 T cell receptor beta chains in this list originate from one sample, sequenced in a study of cytomegalovirus exposure and HLA in healthy donors. The PCR used 60 Vbeta and 13 Jbeta primers. The protocol was immunoSEQ multiplex PCR, while the TCRdb copy is restricted to in-frame clones and leaves out a portion. The repertoire holds under 200,000 clones, with approximately 83% as singletons. The sequencing input was PBMCs. These receptors were collected from a man younger than 35 in good health and CMV-seropositive.

This chain links TRBV6-6 with TRBJ1-4, with 9 bases matching TRBD1. Germline values: CDR1 MNHNY, CDR2 SVGAGI (reference sequence). V dropped 8 bases and J dropped 5; count of bases not matched to a gene: 3. The CDR3 extends over 13 amino acids. CDR3 in amino acids: CASGQGRNEKLFF. In nucleotides, the CDR3 is TGTGCCAGCGGACAGGGGAGAAATGAAAAACTGTTTTTT.

V and J are TRBV7-9 and TRBJ2-3; D may be TRBD2 (7 bases). CDR3 length: 14 residues. Between the trimmed V and J ends, which lost 11 bases and 0 bases, there was a span of 15 bases. Per germline, CDR1 SEHNR and CDR2 FQNEAQ (reference sequence). CDR3 in DNA: TGTGCCGCGAGGGGGGGGACTAGCACAGATACGCAGTATTTT. This sequence encodes CAARGGTSTDTQYF.

The rearrangement joins TRBV2 to TRBJ1-1; no clear D. Germline loops: CDR1 SNHLY, CDR2 FYNNEI. The CDR3 has 13 amino acids. The germline V and J ends were trimmed by 6 bases and 6 bases, with 14 bases remaining between them. For the CDR3, the DNA is TGTGCCAGCAGGCCGTTGCGAGGCCCTGAAGCTTTCTTT. This encodes CASRPLRGPEAFF.

V gene TRBV30 combines with J gene TRBJ2-3; 8 bases align to TRBD1. The CDR3 is 14 amino acids. The germline gives CDR1 GTSNPN, CDR2 SVGIG (reference sequence). The trim removed 3 bases at V and 6 bases at J, leaving 8 bases unmatched. The CDR3: CAWRDDRGGDTQYF. For the CDR3, the DNA is TGTGCCTGGAGAGACGACAGGGGTGGGGATACGCAGTATTTT.

This CDR3 reads CSGHSGRNSPLHF. For the CDR3, the DNA is TGCAGCGGACACAGTGGGAGAAATTCACCCCTCCACTTT. The gene calls are TRBV29-1 and TRBJ1-6; no reliable D call. V shed 7 bases and J shed 7 bases, with 14 bases lying between them. There are 13 residues in the CDR3. CDR1 is SQVTM and CDR2 is ANQGSEA in the germline V gene.

CDR3: CASSGQGRTEAFF. The DNA for the CDR3 is TGTGCCAGCAGCGGACAGGGACGCACTGAAGCTTTCTTT. This chain connects TRBV7-9 to TRBJ1-1, with TRBD1 matching 8 bases. The V gene's germline CDR1 is SEHNR and CDR2 FQNEAQ (reference sequence). The junction had 3 bases not matched to a gene; V was cut back by 5 bases and J by 4 bases. The CDR3 consists of 13 residues. The full variable domain, completed using reference TRBV7-9 and TRBJ1-1, is DTGVSQNPRHKITKRGQNVTFRCDPISEHNRLYWYRQTLGQGPEFLTYFQNEAQLEKSRLLSDRFSAERPKGSFSTLEIQRTEQGDSAMYLCASSGQGRTEAFFGQGTRLTVV.